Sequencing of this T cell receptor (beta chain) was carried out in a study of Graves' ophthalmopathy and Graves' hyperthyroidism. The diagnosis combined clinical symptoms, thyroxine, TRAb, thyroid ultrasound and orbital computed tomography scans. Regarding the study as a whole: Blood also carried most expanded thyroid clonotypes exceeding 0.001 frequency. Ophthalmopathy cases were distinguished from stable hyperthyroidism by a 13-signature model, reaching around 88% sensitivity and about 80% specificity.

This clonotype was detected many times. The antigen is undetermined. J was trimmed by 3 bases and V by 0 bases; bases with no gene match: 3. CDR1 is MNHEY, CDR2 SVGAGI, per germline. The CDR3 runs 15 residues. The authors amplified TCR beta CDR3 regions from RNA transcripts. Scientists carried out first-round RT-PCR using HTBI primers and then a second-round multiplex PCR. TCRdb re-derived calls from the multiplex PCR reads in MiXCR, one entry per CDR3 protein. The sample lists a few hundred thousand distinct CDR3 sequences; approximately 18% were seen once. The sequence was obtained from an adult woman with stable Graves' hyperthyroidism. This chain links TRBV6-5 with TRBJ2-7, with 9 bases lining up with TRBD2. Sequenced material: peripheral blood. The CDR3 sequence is CASSYSGTSSYEQYF. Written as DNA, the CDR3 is TGTGCCAGCAGTTACTCCGGGACTAGCAGCTACGAGCAGTACTTC.